These T cell receptor beta chains were read from a single sample in a study of cytomegalovirus exposure and HLA in healthy donors. Repertoires were generated with immunoSEQ multiplex PCR, while TCRdb's copy carries only in-frame clones and drops some. The table has 200,000 or so clones, roughly 74% seen once; the top ten hold 5% to 6%. The sample taken for sequencing was PBMCs. The receptors were gathered from a woman aged 25 to 45 in good health and CMV-seropositive. Both conserved end residues are trimmed from each CDR3.

v_call,j_call,cdr3_aa
TRBV2,TRBJ2-7,ASSAPGGAYEQY
TRBV5-4,TRBJ2-1,ASSSGLDGEQF
TRBV7-9,TRBJ2-3,ASSQLAGTQY
TRBV19,TRBJ2-1,ASSIGGQSYNEQF
TRBV21-1,TRBJ2-2,ASSPHRARGAGELF
TRBV2,TRBJ2-1,ASSEILARSSYNEQF
TRBV9,TRBJ2-1,ASSGRTGTEQF
TRBV25-1,TRBJ1-1,ASSDRMPNTEAF
TRBV9,TRBJ2-7,ASGGTASYEQY
TRBV14,TRBJ2-7,ASGGRSEQY
TRBV7-6,TRBJ2-3,ASSFERVTDTQY
TRBV29-1,TRBJ1-1,SVEVRGWGMNTEAF
TRBV5-6,TRBJ1-2,ASSSDSYYGYT
TRBV7-9,TRBJ1-3,ASNLVPFGGISGNTIY
TRBV11-3,TRBJ2-2,ASSSVNTGELF
TRBV6-5,TRBJ2-2,ASSYSMGLNTGELF
TRBV4-2,TRBJ2-3,ASSQVKGASGEKGNTDTQY
TRBV27,TRBJ2-7,ASSPGTGHTTTQY
TRBV18,TRBJ2-7,ASSPPGGRDEQY
TRBV19,TRBJ1-1,ASSHIDRSTEAF
TRBV25-1,TRBJ2-3,ASSEGRGPPRDTQY
TRBV7-2,TRBJ1-6,ASSLDTGWSSPLH
TRBV27,TRBJ2-7,ASSFPSRNRLY
TRBV4-2,TRBJ1-4,ASSRTPDGNEKLF
TRBV5-8,TRBJ1-6,ASTPPRAHRPPLH
TRBV6-5,TRBJ1-5,ASIRQAHQPQH
TRBV29-1,TRBJ2-2,SVSILGAGELF
TRBV6-5,TRBJ1-1,ASSYGQGTREAF
TRBV5-6,TRBJ2-3,ASSAVTGQGAIDTQY
TRBV7-2,TRBJ1-5,ASSLPDRHQPQH
TRBV9,TRBJ1-1,ASSVGQAFMITEAF
TRBV11-2,TRBJ2-2,ASVRGTREPGELF
TRBV28,TRBJ2-2,ASSLMGSGSGELF
TRBV19,TRBJ2-4,ASSIAGRASLAKNIQY
TRBV4-3,TRBJ2-2,ASSQEGGRTGELF
TRBV18,TRBJ2-3,ASSPGLGVGHTQY
TRBV7-8,TRBJ2-4,ASSFLAGGRDIQY
TRBV6-5,TRBJ2-1,ASSKAGTAEQF
TRBV6-5,TRBJ2-1,ATTRGTNYNEQF
TRBV25-1,TRBJ2-7,ASSMGGSYEQY
TRBV4-1,TRBJ2-1,ASSHLNEQF
TRBV7-2,TRBJ1-5,ASSLVAGSNQPQH
TRBV7-8,TRBJ1-2,ASSLLQGSYGYT
TRBV5-4,TRBJ1-1,ASSSGTGHTEAF
TRBV5-8,TRBJ2-7,ASRHRNSYEQY
TRBV19,TRBJ1-1,ASSIEAGVKTEAF
TRBV11-3,TRBJ2-6,ASSPTGSGANVLT
TRBV29-1,TRBJ1-2,SVEDPPGMHYGYT
TRBV6-5,TRBJ2-4,ASSWRNIQY
TRBV7-9,TRBJ2-5,SSSLPRLGVSPQETQY
TRBV27,TRBJ2-3,ASSLSRTGLLADTQY
TRBV27,TRBJ1-1,ASRVSPTEDLPNTEAF
TRBV7-8,TRBJ1-2,ASSPGGRGYT
TRBV13,TRBJ2-3,ASSSFSTDTQY
TRBV28,TRBJ2-6,ASRRQSGANVLT